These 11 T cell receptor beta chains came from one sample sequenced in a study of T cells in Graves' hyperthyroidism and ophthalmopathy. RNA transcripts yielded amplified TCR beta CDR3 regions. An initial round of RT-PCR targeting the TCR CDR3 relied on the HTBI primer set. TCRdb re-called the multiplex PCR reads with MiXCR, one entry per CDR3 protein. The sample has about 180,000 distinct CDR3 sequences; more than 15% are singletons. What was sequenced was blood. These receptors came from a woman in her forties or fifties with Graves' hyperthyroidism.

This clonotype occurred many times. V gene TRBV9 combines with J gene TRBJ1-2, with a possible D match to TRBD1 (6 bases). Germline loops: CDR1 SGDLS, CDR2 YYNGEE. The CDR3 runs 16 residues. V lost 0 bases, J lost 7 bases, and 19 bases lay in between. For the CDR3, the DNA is TGTGCCAGCAGCGTAGTTGGGACATCGGGGGCGTTTGGCTACACCTTC. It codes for CASSVVGTSGAFGYTF.

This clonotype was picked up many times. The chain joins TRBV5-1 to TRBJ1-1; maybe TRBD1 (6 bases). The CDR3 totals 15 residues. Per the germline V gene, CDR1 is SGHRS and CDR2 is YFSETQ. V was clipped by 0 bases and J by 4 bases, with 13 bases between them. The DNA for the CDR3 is TGCGCCAGCAGCTTGGCGGGGGGGCGAAGCACTGAAGCTTTCTTT. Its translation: CASSLAGGRSTEAFF.

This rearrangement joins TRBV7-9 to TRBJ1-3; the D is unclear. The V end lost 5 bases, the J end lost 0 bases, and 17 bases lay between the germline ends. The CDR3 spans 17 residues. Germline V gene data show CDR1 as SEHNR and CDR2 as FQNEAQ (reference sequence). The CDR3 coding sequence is TGTGCCAGCAGCGCGCTGAGGCGGAATCTCTCTGGAAACACCATATATTTT. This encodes CASSALRRNLSGNTIYF.

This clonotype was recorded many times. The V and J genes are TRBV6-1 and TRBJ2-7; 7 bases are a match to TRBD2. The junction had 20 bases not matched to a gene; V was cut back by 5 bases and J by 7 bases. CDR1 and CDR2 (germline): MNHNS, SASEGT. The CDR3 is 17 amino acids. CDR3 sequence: CASSYPPPSGGPWEQYF. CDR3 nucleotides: TGTGCCAGCAGTTACCCCCCTCCTAGCGGAGGTCCGTGGGAGCAGTACTTC.

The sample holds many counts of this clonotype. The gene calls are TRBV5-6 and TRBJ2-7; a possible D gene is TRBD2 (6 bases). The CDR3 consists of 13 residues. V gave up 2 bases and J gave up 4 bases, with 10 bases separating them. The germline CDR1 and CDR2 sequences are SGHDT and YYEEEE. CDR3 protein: CASSFRGMYEQYF. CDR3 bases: TGTGCCAGCAGCTTCCGGGGGATGTACGAGCAGTACTTC.

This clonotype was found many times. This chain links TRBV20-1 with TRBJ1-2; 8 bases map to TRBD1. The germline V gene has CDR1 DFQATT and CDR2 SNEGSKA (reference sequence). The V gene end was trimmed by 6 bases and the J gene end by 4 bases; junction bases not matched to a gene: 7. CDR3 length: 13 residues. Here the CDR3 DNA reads TGCAGTGCCCGGACAGGGCTTTTCTATGGCTACACCTTC. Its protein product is CSARTGLFYGYTF.

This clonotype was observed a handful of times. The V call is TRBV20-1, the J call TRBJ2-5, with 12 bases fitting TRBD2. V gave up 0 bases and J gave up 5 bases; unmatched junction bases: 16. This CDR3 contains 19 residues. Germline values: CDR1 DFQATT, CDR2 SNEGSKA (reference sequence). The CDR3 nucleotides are TGCAGTGCTAGAGATCGATTTCTAGCGGGGGGGCCCTTGGGGGAGACCCAGTACTTC. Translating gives CSARDRFLAGGPLGETQYF.

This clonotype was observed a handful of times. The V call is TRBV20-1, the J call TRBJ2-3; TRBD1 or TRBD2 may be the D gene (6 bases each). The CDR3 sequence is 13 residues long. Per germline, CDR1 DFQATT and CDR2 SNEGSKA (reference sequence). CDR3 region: CSGGGGAIDTQYF. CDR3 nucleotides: TGCAGCGGGGGCGGAGGAGCTATCGATACGCAGTATTTT.

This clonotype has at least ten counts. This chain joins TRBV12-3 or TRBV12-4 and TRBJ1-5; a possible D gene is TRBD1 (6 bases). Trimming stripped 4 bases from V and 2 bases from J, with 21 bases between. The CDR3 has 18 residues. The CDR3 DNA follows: TGTGCCAGCAGTTATCAAATGTCAGGGGCGCGTGGCAATCAGCCCCAGCATTTT. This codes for CASSYQMSGARGNQPQHF.

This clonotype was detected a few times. CDR3 residues: CASSLLAGVGTGELFF. CDR3 in DNA: TGTGCCAGCAGCTTACTAGCGGGGGTAGGGACCGGGGAGCTGTTTTTT. This chain uses TRBV7-2 with TRBJ2-2; 10 bases map to TRBD2. This CDR3 has 16 residues. CDR1 and CDR2 (germline): SGHTA, FQGNSA. The V gene end was trimmed by 2 bases and the J gene end by 5 bases; junction bases not matched to a gene: 5.

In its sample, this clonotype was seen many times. Here the CDR3 reads CSAQAQRYGYTF. Written as DNA, the CDR3 is TGCAGTGCTCAAGCTCAGAGGTATGGCTACACCTTC. The chain uses TRBV20-1 and TRBJ1-2; D uncertain. Germline V CDR1 and CDR2: DFQATT, SNEGSKA (reference sequence). Trimming took 5 bases from V and 5 from J, leaving 12 bases between them. This CDR3 is 12 amino acids long.